The 21 T cell receptor beta chains presented below share a single source sample, sequenced in a study of blood T cell repertoires in COVID-19. Measured with immunoSEQ multiplex PCR; TCRdb has only the in-frame clones, and not every one. The sample gives about 80,000 clones, almost 85% of which show up once; approximately 12% is in the top ten. The material sequenced was peripheral blood. The receptors derive from a man older than 75 with acute or convalescent COVID-19.

This clone has ten or more counts. The chain recombines TRBV2 with TRBJ2-7, with D possibly being TRBD2 (5 bases). CDR1 and CDR2 (germline): SNHLY, FYNNEI. The CDR3 consists of 15 residues. Trimming stripped 2 bases from V and 0 bases from J, with 11 bases between. CDR3 residues: CASSEIGVLSYEQYF. The DNA of the CDR3 is TGTGCCAGCAGTGAAATCGGGGTTCTCTCCTACGAGCAGTACTTC.

The chain links TRBV6-6 to TRBJ1-1; TRBD1 matches at 8 bases. The germline CDR1 and CDR2 sequences are MNHNY and SVGAGI (reference sequence). This CDR3 has 12 residues. V trimming: 10 bases; J trimming: 4 bases; junction bases outside the gene matches: 5. The CDR3, as DNA: TGTGCCACCAAAACAGGGGGCACTGAAGCTTTCTTT. Translating it yields CATKTGGTEAFF.

The V gene is TRBV10-1, the J gene TRBJ2-2; TRBD2 agrees at 8 bases. Trimming cost V 3 bases and J 4 bases; bases outside gene matches: 7. The CDR3 is 16 amino acids. Germline CDR1 and CDR2: WNHNN and SYGVQD (reference sequence). The CDR3 sequence is CASSDRAGEITGELFF. In DNA, the CDR3 is TGCGCCAGCAGTGATCGAGCGGGAGAAATCACCGGGGAGCTGTTTTTT.

The chain carries TRBV9 and TRBJ2-5; 12 bases align to TRBD2. The V and J ends lost 6 bases and 5 bases, in that order; junction bases with no gene match: 8. Germline V gives CDR1 SGDLS, CDR2 YYNGEE. The CDR3 has 15 residues. The CDR3 DNA follows: TGTGCCAGCATCCGCCTAGCGGGGGGGCATGAGACCCAGTACTTC. Translating gives CASIRLAGGHETQYF.

This clone was counted only a few times. The chain links TRBV2 to TRBJ2-3; TRBD2 matches 14 bases. Germline V gene data show CDR1 as SNHLY and CDR2 as FYNNEI. The CDR3 runs to 16 residues. V lost 4 bases to trimming and J lost 2 bases; unmatched junction nucleotides: 2. The CDR3 bases are TGTGCCAGCAGTGGACTAGCGGGGGGGTACACAGATACGCAGTATTTT. Its protein is CASSGLAGGYTDTQYF.

The rearrangement links TRBV5-8 to TRBJ1-5, with 9 bases that match TRBD1. Germline CDR1 is SGHTS and CDR2 is YDEGEE. CDR3 length: 17 amino acids. J was trimmed by 2 bases and V by 4 bases; bases with no gene match: 10. CDR3 bases: TGTGCCAGCAGCGCCCGACGACAGGGGGACGGCAATCAGCCCCAGCATTTT. Protein: CASSARRQGDGNQPQHF. Based on the CDR3 plus reference TRBV5-8 and TRBJ1-5, the full variable domain is EAGVTQSPTHLIKTRGQQATLRCSPISGHTSVYWYQQALGLGLQFLLWYDEGEERNRGNFPPRFSGRQFPNYSSELNVNALELEDSALYLCASSARRQGDGNQPQHFGDGTRLSIL.

The gene calls are TRBV6-4 and TRBJ1-1; 10 bases fit TRBD1. The germline CDR1 and CDR2 sequences are MRHNA and SNTAGT. V shed 0 bases and J 4 bases; nucleotides not matched to a gene: 2. This CDR3 is built from 15 residues. The CDR3 DNA reads TGTGCCAGCAGTGACTCGACAGGGGGCGGCACTGAAGCTTTCTTT. Translated, it gives CASSDSTGGGTEAFF.

This sequence joins TRBV28 and TRBJ2-3; TRBD2 matches at 8 bases. V gave up 5 bases and J gave up 2 bases; unmatched junction bases: 18. Germline V gene lookup returns CDR1 MDHEN and CDR2 SYDVKM. This CDR3 has 19 residues. DNA for the CDR3: TGTGCCAGCAGTCAGTCCCTGGGGGTAAGCGGGGGACACACAGATACGCAGTATTTT. This gives the protein CASSQSLGVSGGHTDTQYF.

This chain uses TRBV5-1 with TRBJ1-4; unclear D gene. Germline V lookup: CDR1 SGHRS, CDR2 YFSETQ. The germline V and J ends were trimmed by 4 bases and 0 bases, with 19 bases remaining between them. CDR3 length: 18 residues. The CDR3 bases are TGCGCCAGCAGCCACTTAGGACCGGGAAAATCAACTAATGAAAAACTGTTTTTT. Its protein product is CASSHLGPGKSTNEKLFF.

V usage is TRBV5-4 and J usage is TRBJ2-7, with 8 positions matching TRBD1. Germline values: CDR1 SGHNT, CDR2 YYREEE (reference sequence). Trimming took 1 base from V and 3 from J; bases not matched to a gene: 6. This CDR3 is 15 amino acids long. CDR3 nucleotides: TGTGCCAGCAGCTTGCGTCAGGGGGCCAGCTACGAGCAGTACTTC. Its translation is CASSLRQGASYEQYF.

Here the CDR3 reads CAISGQGYTEAFF. CDR3 nucleotides: TGTGCCATCAGTGGACAGGGCTACACTGAAGCTTTCTTT. The chain employs TRBV10-3 and TRBJ1-1; 7 positions agree with TRBD1. V was pared by 4 bases and J by 3 bases, with 2 bases of the junction left unmatched. Germline assignment: CDR1 ENHRY and CDR2 SYGVKD. This CDR3 is built from 13 residues.

The rearrangement joins TRBV9 to TRBJ2-6; the match to TRBD1 covers 9 bases. This CDR3 contains 19 residues. The ends lost 0 bases at V and 0 bases at J; junction bases unmatched: 7. The germline V gene has CDR1 SGDLS and CDR2 YYNGEE. The CDR3 DNA reads TGTGCCAGCAGCGTAGGGGGGGACAGGGCCGACTCTGGGGCCAACGTCCTGACTTTC. As protein: CASSVGGDRADSGANVLTF. Based on the CDR3 plus reference TRBV9 and TRBJ2-6, the full variable domain is DSGVTQTPKHLITATGQRVTLRCSPRSGDLSVYWYQQSLDQGLQFLIQYYNGEERAKGNILERFSAQQFPDLHSELNLSSLELGDSALYFCASSVGGDRADSGANVLTFGAGSRLTVL.

The CDR3, as DNA: TGTGCCAGCAGCCCTTACTCCACAGGGGGCAACTATGGCTACACCTTC. Its protein product is CASSPYSTGGNYGYTF. The V and J genes are TRBV6-2 or TRBV6-3 and TRBJ1-2, with 9 bases aligning to TRBD1. Trimming at V came to 6 bases and at J to 2 bases, leaving 10 bases not matched to a gene. The germline V gene has CDR1 MNHEY and CDR2 SVGEGT. The CDR3 loop spans 16 amino acids.

This sequence joins TRBV7-3 and TRBJ2-1; D possibly corresponds to TRBD2 (5 bases). CDR1 is SGHTA, CDR2 FQGTGA, per germline. The CDR3 is 12 amino acids. Trimming removed 5 bases from V and 5 bases from J, with 7 bases in between. The CDR3 DNA is TGTGCCAGCAGCAGAGGGAACAATGAGCAGTTCTTC. Translated, it gives CASSRGNNEQFF.

This clone has just one count. The CDR3 DNA reads TGTGCCAGCAGCTCCAGGGGGTTCTCCTACGAGCAGTACTTC. It is translated as CASSSRGFSYEQYF. The V and J genes are TRBV5-4 and TRBJ2-7, with 7 bases that match TRBD1. This CDR3 is 14 amino acids long. Germline trimming cut 3 bases from V and 0 bases from J; bases unmatched to any gene: 3. Germline V gives CDR1 SGHNT, CDR2 YYREEE (reference sequence).

The genes are TRBV12-3 or TRBV12-4 and TRBJ1-2, with a weak D call TRBD1 (5 bases). V gave up 4 bases and J gave up 12 bases, with 15 bases separating them. CDR3 size: 12 residues. Here the CDR3 DNA reads TGTGCCAGCAGTTCGGGGGACCGCATTGACACCTTC. As protein: CASSSGDRIDTF.

The chain carries TRBV27 and TRBJ1-4, with 7 bases fitting TRBD1. The germline gives CDR1 MNHEY, CDR2 SMNVEV (reference sequence). CDR3 length equals 19 residues. The junction had 14 bases not matched to a gene; V was cut back by 2 bases and J by 2 bases. DNA of the CDR3: TGTGCCAGCAGTTTAAAAGGGACAGCGCTACTTCGGACTAATGAAAAACTGTTTTTT. It specifies CASSLKGTALLRTNEKLFF.

The chain couples TRBV7-9 to TRBJ1-2; 7 bases are shared with TRBD1. V was clipped by 2 bases and J by 4 bases; unmatched bases: 13. Germline V gives CDR1 SEHNR, CDR2 FQNEAQ (reference sequence). The CDR3 runs 17 residues. The CDR3 DNA reads TGTGCCAGCAGCTTAAAAACTTCCGGGACAGAATTCTATGGCTACACCTTC. It specifies CASSLKTSGTEFYGYTF.

The chain couples TRBV19 to TRBJ2-1; D is possibly TRBD1 (6 bases). V was trimmed by 3 bases and J by 6 bases, leaving 6 bases between them. The CDR3 consists of 12 residues. Germline V gives CDR1 LNHDA, CDR2 SQIVND (reference sequence). The CDR3, as DNA: TGTGCCAGTAGTATGACAGGCAATGAGCAGTTCTTC. Translation gives CASSMTGNEQFF.

The V and J genes are TRBV10-3 and TRBJ2-7; TRBD1 is a possible D gene (6 bases). The CDR3 contains 13 residues. Between the trimmed V and J ends, which lost 7 bases and 4 bases, there was a span of 14 bases. CDR1 and CDR2 from the germline V gene are ENHRY and SYGVKD. The CDR3 sequence is CAIKRDTLYEQYF. DNA of the CDR3: TGTGCCATCAAGAGGGACACATTGTACGAGCAGTACTTC.

This CDR3 is CASKKDIRTKAATNEKLFF. The CDR3 DNA sequence: TGCGCCAGCAAAAAGGACATAAGAACCAAAGCAGCAACTAATGAAAAACTGTTTTTT. The V call is TRBV5-1, the J call TRBJ1-4; a possible D gene is TRBD1 (5 bases). CDR3 length: 19 residues. In germline, CDR1 is SGHRS, CDR2 YFSETQ. Trimming removed 6 bases from V and 0 bases from J, with 24 bases in between.